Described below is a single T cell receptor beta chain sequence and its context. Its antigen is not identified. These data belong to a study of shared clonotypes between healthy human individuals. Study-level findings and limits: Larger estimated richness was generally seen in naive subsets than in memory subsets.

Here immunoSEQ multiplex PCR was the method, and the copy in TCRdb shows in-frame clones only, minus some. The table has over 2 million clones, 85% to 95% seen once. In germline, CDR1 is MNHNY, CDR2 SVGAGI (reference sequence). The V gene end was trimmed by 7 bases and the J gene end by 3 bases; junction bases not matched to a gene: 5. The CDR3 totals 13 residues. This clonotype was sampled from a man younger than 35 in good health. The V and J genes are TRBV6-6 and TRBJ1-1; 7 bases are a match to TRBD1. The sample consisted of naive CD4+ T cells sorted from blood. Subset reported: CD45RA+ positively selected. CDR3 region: CASTDRDYTEAFF. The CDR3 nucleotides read TGTGCCAGCACAGACAGGGATTACACTGAAGCTTTCTTT.